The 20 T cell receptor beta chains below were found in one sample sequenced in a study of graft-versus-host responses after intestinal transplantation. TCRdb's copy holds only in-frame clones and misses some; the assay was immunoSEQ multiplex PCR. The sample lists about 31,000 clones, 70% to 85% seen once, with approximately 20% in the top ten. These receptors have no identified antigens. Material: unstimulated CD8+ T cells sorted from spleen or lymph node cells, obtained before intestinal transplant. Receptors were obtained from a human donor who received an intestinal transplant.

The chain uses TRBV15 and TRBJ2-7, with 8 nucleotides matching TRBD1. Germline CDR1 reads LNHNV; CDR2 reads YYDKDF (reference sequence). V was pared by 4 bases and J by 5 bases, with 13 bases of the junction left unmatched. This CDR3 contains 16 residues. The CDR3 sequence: CATSKWPEGGQDEQYF. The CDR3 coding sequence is TGTGCCACCAGCAAATGGCCTGAAGGGGGACAGGACGAGCAGTACTTC.

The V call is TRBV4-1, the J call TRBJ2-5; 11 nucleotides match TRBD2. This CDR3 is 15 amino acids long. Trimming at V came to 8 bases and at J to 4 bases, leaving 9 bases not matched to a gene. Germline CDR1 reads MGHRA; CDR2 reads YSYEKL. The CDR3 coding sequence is TGCGCCAGCGGTAAACTAGCGGGGGAGGGAGAGACCCAGTACTTC. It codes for CASGKLAGEGETQYF.

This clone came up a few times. The CDR3 DNA follows: TGTGCCAGCAGTACTAGCGGGAACACAGATACGCAGTATTTT. As protein: CASSTSGNTDTQYF. V gene TRBV6-1 combines with J gene TRBJ2-3, with 10 bases aligning to TRBD2. Germline CDR1 reads MNHNS; CDR2 reads SASEGT. CDR3 length: 14 residues. V shed 5 bases and J 2 bases; nucleotides not matched to a gene: 1.

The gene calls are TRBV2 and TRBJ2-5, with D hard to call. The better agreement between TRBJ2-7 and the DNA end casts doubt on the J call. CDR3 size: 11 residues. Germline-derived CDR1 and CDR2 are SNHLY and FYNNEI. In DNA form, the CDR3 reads TGTGCCAGCAGTCCCATCGCCGAGCAGTACTTC. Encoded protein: CASSPIAEQYF.

This chain's CDR3 is CASSAGTNYEQYF. In nucleotides, the CDR3 is TGTGCCAGTAGTGCCGGGACAAACTACGAGCAGTACTTC. The chain carries TRBV19 and TRBJ2-7; D is perhaps TRBD1 (6 bases). With 5 bases removed from V and 3 bases from J, the gap between germline ends came to 11 bases. Germline lookup yields CDR1 LNHDA and CDR2 SQIVND (reference sequence). The CDR3 has 13 amino acids.

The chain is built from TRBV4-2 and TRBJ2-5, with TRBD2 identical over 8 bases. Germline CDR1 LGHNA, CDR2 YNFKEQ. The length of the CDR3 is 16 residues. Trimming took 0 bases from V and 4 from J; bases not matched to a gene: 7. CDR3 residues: CASSQESGLVAETQYF. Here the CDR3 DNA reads TGTGCCAGCAGCCAAGAGTCGGGACTAGTCGCAGAGACCCAGTACTTC.

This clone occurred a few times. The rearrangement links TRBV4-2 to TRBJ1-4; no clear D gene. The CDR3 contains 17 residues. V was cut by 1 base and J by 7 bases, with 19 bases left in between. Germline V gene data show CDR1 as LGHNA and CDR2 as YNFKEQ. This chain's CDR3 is CASSQAAFGEVGEKLFF. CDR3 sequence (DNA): TGTGCCAGCAGCCAAGCCGCCTTTGGAGAAGTCGGTGAAAAACTGTTTTTT.

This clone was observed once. The chain's CDR3 is CASSIKGLRNSPLHF. CDR3 sequence (DNA): TGTGCCAGTAGCATCAAGGGACTGAGAAATTCACCCCTCCACTTT. The chain couples TRBV19 to TRBJ1-6; perhaps TRBD1 as D (5 bases). This CDR3 spans 15 amino acids. Looked up from germline, CDR1 is LNHDA and CDR2 is SQIVND (reference sequence). Trimming cost V 6 bases and J 7 bases, with 16 bases left between them.

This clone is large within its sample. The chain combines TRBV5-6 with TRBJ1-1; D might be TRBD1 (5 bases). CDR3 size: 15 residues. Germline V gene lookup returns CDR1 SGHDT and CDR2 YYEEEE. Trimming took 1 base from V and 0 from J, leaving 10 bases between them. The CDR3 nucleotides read TGTGCCAGCAGCTTGCACGGGGGATTGAACACTGAAGCTTTCTTT. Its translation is CASSLHGGLNTEAFF.

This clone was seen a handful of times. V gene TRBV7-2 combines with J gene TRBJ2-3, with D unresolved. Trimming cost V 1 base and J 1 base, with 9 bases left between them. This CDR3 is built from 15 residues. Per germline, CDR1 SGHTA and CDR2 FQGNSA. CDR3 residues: CASSLDSGGTDTQYF. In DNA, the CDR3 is TGTGCCAGCAGCTTAGATTCCGGAGGCACAGATACGCAGTATTTT.

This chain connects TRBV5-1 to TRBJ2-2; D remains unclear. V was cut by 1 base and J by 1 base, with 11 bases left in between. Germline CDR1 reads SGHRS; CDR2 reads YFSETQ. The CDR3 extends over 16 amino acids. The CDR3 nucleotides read TGCGCCAGCAGCTTGTTGGCCAGACTGAACACCGGGGAGCTGTTTTTT. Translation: CASSLLARLNTGELFF.

The CDR3 protein is CASSDWRTGELFF. DNA of the CDR3: TGTGCCAGCAGTGACTGGAGGACCGGGGAGCTGTTTTTT. The genes are TRBV6-4 and TRBJ2-2, with a weak D call TRBD2 (5 bases). Germline loops: CDR1 MRHNA, CDR2 SNTAGT. This CDR3 spans 13 amino acids. Trimming shortened V by 1 base and J by 5 bases, and 5 bases separated the two germline ends.

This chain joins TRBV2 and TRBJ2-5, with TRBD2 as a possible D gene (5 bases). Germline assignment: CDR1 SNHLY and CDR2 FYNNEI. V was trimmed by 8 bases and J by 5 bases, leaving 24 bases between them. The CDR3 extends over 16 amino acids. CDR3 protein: CASPSKVRVVSETQYF. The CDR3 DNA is TGTGCCAGCCCTTCTAAAGTGAGGGTCGTATCGGAGACCCAGTACTTC.

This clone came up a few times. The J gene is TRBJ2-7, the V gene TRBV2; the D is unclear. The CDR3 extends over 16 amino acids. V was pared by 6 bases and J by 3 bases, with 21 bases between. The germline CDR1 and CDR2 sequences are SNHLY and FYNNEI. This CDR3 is CASSARLTNLDYEQYF. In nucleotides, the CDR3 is TGTGCCAGCAGCGCCCGGTTGACAAACCTGGACTACGAGCAGTACTTC. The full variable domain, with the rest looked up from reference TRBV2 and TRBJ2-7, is EPEVTQTPSHQVTQMGQEVILRCVPISNHLYFYWYRQILGQKVEFLVSFYNNEISEKSEIFDDQFSVERPDGSNFTLKIRSTKLEDSAMYFCASSARLTNLDYEQYFGPGTRLTVT.

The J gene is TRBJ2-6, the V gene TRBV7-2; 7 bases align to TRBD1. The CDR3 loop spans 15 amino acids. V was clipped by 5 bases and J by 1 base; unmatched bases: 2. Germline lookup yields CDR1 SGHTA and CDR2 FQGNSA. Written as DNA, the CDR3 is TGTGCCAGCAGCCCACAGGGGTCTGGGGCCAACGTCCTGACTTTC. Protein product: CASSPQGSGANVLTF.

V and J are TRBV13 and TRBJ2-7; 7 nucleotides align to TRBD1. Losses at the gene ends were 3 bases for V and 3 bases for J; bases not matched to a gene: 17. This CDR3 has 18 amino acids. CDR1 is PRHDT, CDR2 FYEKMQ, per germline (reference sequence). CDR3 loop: CASSLYLPRDSGDYEQYF. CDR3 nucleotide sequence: TGTGCCAGCAGCTTGTACCTCCCCCGGGACAGTGGGGACTACGAGCAGTACTTC.

The CDR3 spells CASSAGLGGTDTQYF. Written as DNA, the CDR3 is TGTGCCAGCAGCGCAGGACTAGGCGGCACAGATACGCAGTATTTT. This chain links TRBV9 with TRBJ2-3, with TRBD2 matching over 7 bases. CDR1 is SGDLS, CDR2 YYNGEE, per germline. V trimming: 3 bases; J trimming: 1 base; junction bases outside the gene matches: 5. The CDR3 contains 15 residues. Looking up the rest from reference TRBV9 and TRBJ2-3 gives the full variable domain: DSGVTQTPKHLITATGQRVTLRCSPRSGDLSVYWYQQSLDQGLQFLIQYYNGEERAKGNILERFSAQQFPDLHSELNLSSLELGDSALYFCASSAGLGGTDTQYFGPGTRLTVL.

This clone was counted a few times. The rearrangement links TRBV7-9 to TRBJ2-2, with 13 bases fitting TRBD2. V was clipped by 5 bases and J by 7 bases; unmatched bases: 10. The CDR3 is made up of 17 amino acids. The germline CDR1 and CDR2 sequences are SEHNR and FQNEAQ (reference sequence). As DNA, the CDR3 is TGTGCCAGCAGCCCTGGACTAGCGGGAGTTAAGCACGGGGAGCTGTTTTTT. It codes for CASSPGLAGVKHGELFF.

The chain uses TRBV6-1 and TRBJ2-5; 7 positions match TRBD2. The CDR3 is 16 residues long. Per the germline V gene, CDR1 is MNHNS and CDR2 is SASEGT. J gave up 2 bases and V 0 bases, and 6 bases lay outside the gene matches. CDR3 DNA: TGTGCCAGCAGTGAAGCGCTTGGGGGGGGGCAAGAGACCCAGTACTTC. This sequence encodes CASSEALGGGQETQYF.

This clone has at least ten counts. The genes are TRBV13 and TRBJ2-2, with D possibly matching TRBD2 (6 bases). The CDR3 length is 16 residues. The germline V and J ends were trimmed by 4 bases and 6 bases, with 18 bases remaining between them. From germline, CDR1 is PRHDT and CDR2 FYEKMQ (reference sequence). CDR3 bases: TGTGCCAGCAGCTCCGGGGACTCCCGCCGGCCCGGGGAGCTGTTTTTT. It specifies CASSSGDSRRPGELFF. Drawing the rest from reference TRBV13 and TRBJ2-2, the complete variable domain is AAGVIQSPRHLIKEKRETATLKCYPIPRHDTVYWYQQGPGQDPQFLISFYEKMQSDKGSIPDRFSAQQFSDYHSELNMSSLELGDSALYFCASSSGDSRRPGELFFGEGSRLTVL.